This TCR beta chain was recovered during a study of T cell responses to AZD1222 COVID-19 vaccine. Study observations and caveats: Spike-specific TCR repertoires showed rising breadth and depth after two AZD1222 doses. Donors were mostly white British, more females; clonal diversity possibly underestimated. The repertoires were collected only after the peak T cell response.

Here immunoSEQ multiplex PCR was the method, and the copy in TCRdb shows in-frame clones only, minus some. The table records about 97,000 clones, more than 70% of them present only once. The CDR3 length is 15 residues. Germline trimming cut 6 bases from V and 2 bases from J; bases unmatched to any gene: 4. CDR1 is MDHEN, CDR2 SYDVKM, per germline. This clone appeared a single time. Its antigen is unknown. The chain carries TRBV28 and TRBJ1-5, with 10 bases matching TRBD1. This clonotype was obtained from an adult in good health. The sample was peripheral blood, taken on day 0 of AZD1222 vaccination. The CDR3 is CASRRDRGGNQPQHF. The CDR3 coding sequence is TGTGCCAGCAGACGGGACAGGGGAGGCAATCAGCCCCAGCATTTT.